The 9 T cell receptor beta chains given below trace back to one sample, sequenced in a study of blood T cell repertoires in COVID-19. Clones were sequenced by immunoSEQ multiplex PCR, and TCRdb holds only the in-frame ones, with some missing. This sample has 90,000 to 100,000 clones, with approximately 86% found just once. Sample: peripheral blood. These receptors were collected from a man in his forties or fifties with acute or convalescent COVID-19.

Note on this clone: The germline gene is not matched at one end of the junction; a read error may be the cause. The rearrangement links TRBV4-2 to TRBJ2-5; 8 bases fit TRBD2. Germline CDR1 is LGHNA and CDR2 is YNFKEQ. The CDR3 is 12 residues long. CDR3 nucleotide sequence: TGTGCCAGCAGCCATACTCAGGGACTAGAGCACTTC. This sequence encodes CASSHTQGLEHF.

The rearrangement links TRBV11-2 to TRBJ2-6; 7 bases are a match to TRBD2. Per germline, CDR1 SGHAT and CDR2 FQNNGV. CDR3 length: 17 amino acids. With 5 bases clipped from V and 0 bases from J, the junction kept 7 bases outside the gene matches. CDR3 nucleotides: TGTGCCAGCAGCCTGGGGAGGGCCGCCTCTGGGGCCAACGTCCTGACTTTC. Protein sequence: CASSLGRAASGANVLTF.

The J gene is TRBJ2-1, the V gene TRBV18, with 11 bases fitting TRBD2. This CDR3 spans 15 amino acids. Germline V gene sequence: CDR1 KGHSH, CDR2 LQKENI. J lost 12 bases, V lost 3 bases, and 10 bases had no gene match. The CDR3 DNA sequence: TGTGCCAGCTCACCTTCCCTAGCGGGAGGACTCGGGCAGTTCTTC. This encodes CASSPSLAGGLGQFF. The variable domain in full, with the rest retrieved from reference TRBV18 and TRBJ2-1, is NAGVMQNPRHLVRRRGQEARLRCSPMKGHSHVYWYRQLPEEGLKFMVYLQKENIIDESGMPKERFSAEFPKEGPSILRIQQVVRGDSAAYFCASSPSLAGGLGQFFGPGTRLTVL.

The chain is built from TRBV6-6 and TRBJ2-5; 9 nucleotides agree with TRBD2. Germline CDR1 MNHNY, CDR2 SVGAGI (reference sequence). The CDR3 totals 13 residues. J was trimmed by 10 bases and V by 5 bases; bases with no gene match: 8. The CDR3 DNA sequence: TGTGCCAGCAGTCCGACAGGGCGGGGGGGCCAGTACTTC. The encoded protein is CASSPTGRGGQYF.

This sequence joins TRBV6-5 and TRBJ2-2; 8 bases match TRBD2. The V gene end was trimmed by 6 bases and the J gene end by 1 base; junction bases not matched to a gene: 1. The CDR3 is made up of 14 amino acids. The germline V gene has CDR1 MNHEY and CDR2 SVGAGI. CDR3 DNA sequence: TGTGCCAGCAGACGGGGGGGGAACACCGGGGAGCTGTTTTTT. Amino acid sequence: CASRRGGNTGELFF.

The chain's CDR3 is CASRPRTQGQKDTQYF. For the CDR3, the DNA is TGTGCCAGCCGCCCACGTACGCAGGGGCAGAAAGATACGCAGTATTTT. The gene calls are TRBV7-9 and TRBJ2-3; possible D gene TRBD1, 6 bases. V was clipped by 8 bases and J by 5 bases, with 23 bases between them. This CDR3 has 16 amino acids. CDR1 is SEHNR and CDR2 is FQNEAQ in the germline V gene (reference sequence).

The chain recombines TRBV11-3 with TRBJ2-6; tentative D call: TRBD2 (5 bases). V was clipped by 5 bases and J by 3 bases, with 11 bases between them. The CDR3 is made up of 15 amino acids. Germline CDR1 and CDR2: SGHNT and YENEEA. CDR3 DNA: TGTGCCAGCAGCCACGGACTGAGTGGGGCCAACGTCCTGACTTTC. This gives the protein CASSHGLSGANVLTF.

The chain links TRBV5-1 to TRBJ1-1, with no clear D. The CDR3 runs to 13 residues. Trimming stripped 0 bases from V and 10 bases from J, with 13 bases between. The germline V gene has CDR1 SGHRS and CDR2 YFSETQ. CDR3 region: CASSLVVPEGAFF. In DNA form, the CDR3 reads TGCGCCAGCAGCTTGGTCGTCCCCGAGGGAGCTTTCTTT.

In this sample, this clone turned up a few times. The rearrangement uses TRBV5-1 and TRBJ2-6, with 8 bases that match TRBD1. Trimming cost V 9 bases and J 0 bases; bases outside gene matches: 8. CDR3 size: 16 residues. Per the germline V gene, CDR1 is SGHRS and CDR2 is YFSETQ. CDR3 bases: TGCGCCACCGCTGGACAGGGCAACTCTGGGGCCAACGTCCTGACTTTC. Translated: CATAGQGNSGANVLTF.